This record covers a single T cell receptor (beta chain). No antigen is known for it. Molecular-barcoded quantitative 5'-RACE produced these TCR beta libraries. TCRdb passed the 5' RACE reads through MiXCR, listing each CDR3 protein once. The data show 100,000 to 150,000 distinct CDR3 sequences, with 15% to 20% seen just once and 30% to 35% held by the top ten. This CDR3 comprises 15 residues. With 6 bases clipped from V and 2 bases from J, the junction kept 4 bases outside the gene matches. From germline, CDR1 is MNHEY and CDR2 SMNVEV (reference sequence). The data were taken from a study of CD8 T cells in ankylosing spondylitis. Findings and caveats of the study: Reportedly, disease-linked clones are significantly enriched in ankylosing spondylitis patients' matched synovial fluid. Seemingly distinctive of ankylosing spondylitis blood was a TCR beta motif formed by eight highly homologous variants. Disease-linked clones, CD8+, were relatively rare in peripheral blood. Existing reports had already noted some motif variants in reactive arthritis synovial fluid and blood.

This receptor was obtained from a male donor with ankylosing spondylitis. The chain has TRBV27 and TRBJ2-3; 11 bases line up with TRBD2. What was sequenced was blood, either unsorted or a sorted T cell fraction (not recorded which). DNA of the CDR3: TGTGCCAGCAGCCGACTAGCGGGGAACACAGATACGCAGTATTTT. It translates to CASSRLAGNTDTQYF.